The 2 T cell receptor beta chains below all came from one sample that was sequenced in a study of blood T cell repertoires in COVID-19. TCRdb's table, derived via immunoSEQ multiplex PCR, lists solely in-frame clones and lacks some. The sample consists of 210,000 or so clones, around 92% of them appearing once. The sample comprised peripheral blood. Receptor source: a man aged 30-40 years with acute or convalescent COVID-19.

This chain connects TRBV28 to TRBJ1-1; D is unresolved. V was trimmed by 7 bases and J by 5 bases, leaving 20 bases between them. Germline CDR1 and CDR2: MDHEN and SYDVKM. This CDR3 spans 15 amino acids. The CDR3 is CASTLGGARATEAFF. Here the CDR3 DNA reads TGTGCCAGCACCCTGGGAGGCGCAAGGGCGACTGAAGCTTTCTTT.

The rearrangement links TRBV6-5 to TRBJ1-1; 8 nucleotides agree with TRBD1. The V and J ends lost 6 bases and 3 bases, in that order; junction bases with no gene match: 6. Germline assignment: CDR1 MNHEY and CDR2 SVGAGI. CDR3 size: 14 residues. CDR3 amino acids: CASSHDRGDTEAFF. Written as DNA, the CDR3 is TGTGCCAGCAGCCACGACAGGGGCGACACTGAAGCTTTCTTT.